Below, 10 T cell receptor beta chains from the same sample are listed, as sequenced in a study of blood T cells in healthy people across ages. PCR was performed a second time for about 7 to 12 cycles using a sample-barcoded 5' primer and a J-beta primer mix. One entry per CDR3 protein, called by TCRdb with MiXCR from the 5' RACE reads. The sample comprises 950,000 to 1,200,000 distinct CDR3 sequences, around two fifths of which are singletons, and less than 15% rests with the top ten. Sequenced sample: blood. The receptors originated from a man between 18 and 29 years old in good health.

The chain employs TRBV10-3 and TRBJ2-2; the D gene could be TRBD1 or TRBD2 (5 bases each). The CDR3 length is 15 residues. The germline gives CDR1 ENHRY, CDR2 SYGVKD. Trimming took off 6 bases at V and 3 bases at J, with 14 bases between the two ends. CDR3 in DNA: TGTGCCATCAGACCGGGACGGGGAGACACCGGGGAGCTGTTTTTT. Translated: CAIRPGRGDTGELFF.

This clonotype was seen only a few times. The chain employs TRBV7-2 and TRBJ2-3; TRBD1 matches at 10 bases. The CDR3 length is 14 residues. Looked up from germline, CDR1 is SGHTA and CDR2 is FQGNSA. J lost 5 bases, V lost 4 bases, and 3 bases had no gene match. The CDR3 sequence is CASSSGQGIDTQYF. In DNA form, the CDR3 reads TGTGCCAGCAGCTCGGGACAGGGGATAGATACGCAGTATTTT.

Note on this clonotype: A much larger clone lies a single base off, so this may be a read error. The chain employs TRBV7-2 and TRBJ2-7, with TRBD1 matching over 9 bases. The CDR3 runs to 15 residues. With V trimmed by 5 bases and J by 7 bases, 12 bases remained unmatched. The germline V gene has CDR1 SGHTA and CDR2 FQGNSA. CDR3 DNA sequence: TGTGCCAGCAGCCCTGACAGGGGGGCTTACAATGAGCAGTACTTC. Amino acid sequence: CASSPDRGAYNEQYF.

This clonotype was counted a few times. This chain uses TRBV4-3 with TRBJ1-4, with D unclear. V shed 0 bases and J shed 12 bases, with 17 bases lying between them. Germline CDR1 LGHNA, CDR2 YSLEER. The CDR3 spans 15 residues. The CDR3 DNA reads TGCGCCAGCAGCCAAGATCAATTAGGCCGATCGGAACTGTTTTTT. Translating it yields CASSQDQLGRSELFF.

A few counts support this clonotype. The V call is TRBV12-3 or TRBV12-4, the J call TRBJ2-1, with 11 bases that match TRBD2. V lost 5 bases to trimming and J lost 5 bases; unmatched junction nucleotides: 8. This CDR3 spans 16 amino acids. CDR3 sequence: CASSATSGGRDNEQFF. The DNA of the CDR3 is TGTGCCAGCAGTGCAACTAGCGGGGGAAGGGACAATGAGCAGTTCTTC.

The chain has TRBV6-1 and TRBJ2-1; 8 bases align to TRBD1. In germline, CDR1 is MNHNS, CDR2 SASEGT. V was pared by 2 bases and J by 3 bases, with 6 bases of the junction left unmatched. This CDR3 is built from 16 residues. CDR3 amino acids: CASSERTGISYNEQFF. The CDR3 bases are TGTGCCAGCAGTGAAAGGACAGGGATTAGCTACAATGAGCAGTTCTTC.

The chain carries TRBV4-3 and TRBJ1-6, with a possible D match to TRBD1 (5 bases). This CDR3 spans 12 amino acids. V lost 3 bases and J 13 bases, leaving 10 bases between the germline ends. The germline gives CDR1 LGHNA, CDR2 YSLEER. The CDR3 here is CASSQRKGPLHF. The DNA of the CDR3 is TGCGCCAGCAGCCAGCGTAAGGGGCCCCTCCACTTT.

V usage is TRBV20-1 and J usage is TRBJ2-3; TRBD2 matches at 7 bases. Per the germline V gene, CDR1 is DFQATT and CDR2 is SNEGSKA (reference sequence). Losses at the gene ends were 0 bases for V and 4 bases for J; bases not matched to a gene: 10. The CDR3 length is 16 residues. CDR3 nucleotides: TGCAGTGCTAGAGATTTCGCGGGGGAAAAGCCAGATACGCAGTATTTT. Translating gives CSARDFAGEKPDTQYF.

The chain is built from TRBV5-1 and TRBJ2-1, with TRBD2 identical over 11 bases. Per the germline V gene, CDR1 is SGHRS and CDR2 is YFSETQ. The CDR3 contains 15 residues. The ends lost 0 bases at V and 6 bases at J; junction bases unmatched: 2. The CDR3, as DNA: TGCGCCAGCAGCTTGGAGACTAGCGGGGTCAATGAGCAGTTCTTC. Translating gives CASSLETSGVNEQFF.

This chain uses TRBV7-6 with TRBJ2-7; D is perhaps TRBD1 (6 bases). From germline, CDR1 is SGHVS and CDR2 FNYEAQ. Trimming shortened V by 1 base and J by 0 bases, and 10 bases separated the two germline ends. The CDR3 runs 15 residues. CDR3 region: CASSLEAGVSYEQYF. The DNA for the CDR3 is TGTGCCAGCAGCTTAGAGGCAGGGGTCTCCTACGAGCAGTACTTC.